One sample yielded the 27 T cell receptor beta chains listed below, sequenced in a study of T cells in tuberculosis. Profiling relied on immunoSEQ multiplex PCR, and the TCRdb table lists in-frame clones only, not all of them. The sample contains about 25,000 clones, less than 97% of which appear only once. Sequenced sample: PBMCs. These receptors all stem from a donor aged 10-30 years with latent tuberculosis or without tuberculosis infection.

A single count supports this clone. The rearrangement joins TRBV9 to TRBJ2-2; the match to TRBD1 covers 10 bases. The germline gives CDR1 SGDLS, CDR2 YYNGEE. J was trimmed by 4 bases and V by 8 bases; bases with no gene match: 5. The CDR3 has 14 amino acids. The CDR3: CARSGQGSTGELFF. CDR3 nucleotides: TGTGCCAGATCGGGACAGGGGTCCACCGGGGAGCTGTTTTTT.

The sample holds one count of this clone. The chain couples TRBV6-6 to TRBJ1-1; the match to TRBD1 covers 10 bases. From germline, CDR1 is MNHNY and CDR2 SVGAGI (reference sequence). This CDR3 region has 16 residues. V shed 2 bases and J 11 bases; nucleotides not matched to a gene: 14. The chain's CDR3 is CASSYRTGTGDNRAFF. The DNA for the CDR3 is TGTGCCAGCAGTTACAGGACCGGGACAGGGGACAATCGGGCTTTCTTT.

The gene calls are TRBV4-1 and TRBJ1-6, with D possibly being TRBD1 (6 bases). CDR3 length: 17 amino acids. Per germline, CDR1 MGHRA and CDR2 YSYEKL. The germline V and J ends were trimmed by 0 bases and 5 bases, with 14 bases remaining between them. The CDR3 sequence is CASSQDWLTGDNSPLHF. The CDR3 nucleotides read TGCGCCAGCAGCCAAGATTGGCTGACAGGCGATAATTCACCCCTCCACTTT.

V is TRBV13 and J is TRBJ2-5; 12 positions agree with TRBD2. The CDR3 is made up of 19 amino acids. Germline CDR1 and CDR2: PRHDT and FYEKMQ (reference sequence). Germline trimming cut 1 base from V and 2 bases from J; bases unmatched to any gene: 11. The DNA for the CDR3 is TGTGCCAGCAGCTTAGCCCCCGTCCTAGCGGGGGGGTGGCAAGAGACCCAGTACTTC. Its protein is CASSLAPVLAGGWQETQYF.

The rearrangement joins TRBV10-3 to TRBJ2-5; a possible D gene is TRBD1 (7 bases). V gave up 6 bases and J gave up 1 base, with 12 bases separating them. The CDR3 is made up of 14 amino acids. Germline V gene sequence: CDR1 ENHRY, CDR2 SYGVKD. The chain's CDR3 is CAIRAGQTQETQYF. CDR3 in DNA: TGTGCCATCAGGGCGGGACAGACCCAAGAGACCCAGTACTTC.

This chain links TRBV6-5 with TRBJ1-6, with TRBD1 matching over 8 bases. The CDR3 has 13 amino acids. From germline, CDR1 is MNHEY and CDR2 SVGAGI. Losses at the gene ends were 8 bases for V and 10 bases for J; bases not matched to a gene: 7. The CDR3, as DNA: TGTGCCAGCGGGTCGGACAGGGAGTCACCCCTCCACTTT. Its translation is CASGSDRESPLHF.

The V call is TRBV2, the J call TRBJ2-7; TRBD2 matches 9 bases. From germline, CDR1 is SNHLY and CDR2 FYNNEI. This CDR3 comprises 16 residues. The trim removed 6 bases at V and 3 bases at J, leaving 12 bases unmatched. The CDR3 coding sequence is TGTGCCAGCAGACGAACACGGAGCGGGGGGAACTACGAGCAGTACTTC. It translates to CASRRTRSGGNYEQYF.

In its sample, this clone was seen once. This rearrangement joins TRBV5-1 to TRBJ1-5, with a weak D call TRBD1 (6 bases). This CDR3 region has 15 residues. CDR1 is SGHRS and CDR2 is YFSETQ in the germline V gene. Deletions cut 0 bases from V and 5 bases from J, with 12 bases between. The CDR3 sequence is CASSLAPGEYQPQHF. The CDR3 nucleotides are TGCGCCAGCAGCTTGGCCCCAGGGGAGTATCAGCCCCAGCATTTT.

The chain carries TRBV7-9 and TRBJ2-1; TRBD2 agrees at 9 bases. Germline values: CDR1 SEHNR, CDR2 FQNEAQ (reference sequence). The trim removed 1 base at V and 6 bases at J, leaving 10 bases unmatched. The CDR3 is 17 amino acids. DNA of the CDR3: TGTGCCAGCAGCTTAGTAGGTATCGGCGGGGGGGCCAATGAGCAGTTCTTC. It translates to CASSLVGIGGGANEQFF.

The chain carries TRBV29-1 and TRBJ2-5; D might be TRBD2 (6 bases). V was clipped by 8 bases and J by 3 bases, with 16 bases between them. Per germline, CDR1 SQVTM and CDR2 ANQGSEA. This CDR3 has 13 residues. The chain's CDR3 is CSSYGGGKETQYF. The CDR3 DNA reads TGCAGCTCATATGGTGGGGGGAAAGAGACCCAGTACTTC. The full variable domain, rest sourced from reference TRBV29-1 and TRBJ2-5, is SAVISQKPSRDICQRGTSLTIQCQVDSQVTMMFWYRQQPGQSLTLIATANQGSEATYESGFVIDKFPISRPNLTFSTLTVSNMSPEDSSIYLCSSYGGGKETQYFGPGTRLLVL.

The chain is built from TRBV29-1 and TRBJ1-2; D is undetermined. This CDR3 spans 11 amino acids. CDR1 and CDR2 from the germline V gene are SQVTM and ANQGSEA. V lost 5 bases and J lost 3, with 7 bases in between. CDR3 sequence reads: CSVLEDYGYTF. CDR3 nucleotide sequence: TGCAGCGTTTTAGAGGACTATGGCTACACCTTC.

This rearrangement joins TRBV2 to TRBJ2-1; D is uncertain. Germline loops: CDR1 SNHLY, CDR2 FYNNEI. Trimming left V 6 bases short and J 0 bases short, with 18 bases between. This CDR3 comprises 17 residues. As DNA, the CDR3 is TGTGCCAGCAGCGTAGATCGTACCGGTAGCTCCTACAATGAGCAGTTCTTC. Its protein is CASSVDRTGSSYNEQFF.

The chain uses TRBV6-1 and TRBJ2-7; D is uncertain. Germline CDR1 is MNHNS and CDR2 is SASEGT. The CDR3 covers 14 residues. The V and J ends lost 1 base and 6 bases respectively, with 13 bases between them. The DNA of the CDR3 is TGTGCCAGCAGTGAAGGGTATAGTGGTAGCGAGCAGTACTTC. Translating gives CASSEGYSGSEQYF.

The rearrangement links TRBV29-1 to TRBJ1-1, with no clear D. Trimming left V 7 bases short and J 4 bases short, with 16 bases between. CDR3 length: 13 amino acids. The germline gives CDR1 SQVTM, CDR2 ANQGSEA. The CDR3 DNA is TGCAGCGGCCGCACCGGGGTCGGCACTGAAGCTTTCTTT. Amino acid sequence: CSGRTGVGTEAFF.

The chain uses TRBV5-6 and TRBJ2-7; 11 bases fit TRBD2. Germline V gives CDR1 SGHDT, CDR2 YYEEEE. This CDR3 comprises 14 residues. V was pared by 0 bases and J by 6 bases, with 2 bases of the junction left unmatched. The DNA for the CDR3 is TGTGCCAGCAGCTTGGGACTAGCGGGGCCCGAGCAGTACGTC. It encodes CASSLGLAGPEQYV.

CDR3 nucleotides: TGTGCCAGCAGCTCCCACCCGGGACAGAGCACGGAAAAACTGTTTTTT. This encodes CASSSHPGQSTEKLFF. The V and J genes are TRBV5-5 and TRBJ1-4, with 7 bases fitting TRBD1. CDR3 length: 16 residues. Germline assignment: CDR1 SGHKS and CDR2 YYEKEE (reference sequence). Trimming removed 3 bases from V and 8 bases from J; junction bases left unmatched: 13.

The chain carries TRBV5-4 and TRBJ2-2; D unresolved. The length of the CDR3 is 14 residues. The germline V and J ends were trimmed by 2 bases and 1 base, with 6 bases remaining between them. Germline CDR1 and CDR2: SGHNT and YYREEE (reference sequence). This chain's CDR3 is CASSFGENTGELFF. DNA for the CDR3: TGTGCCAGCAGCTTTGGAGAGAACACCGGGGAGCTGTTTTTT.

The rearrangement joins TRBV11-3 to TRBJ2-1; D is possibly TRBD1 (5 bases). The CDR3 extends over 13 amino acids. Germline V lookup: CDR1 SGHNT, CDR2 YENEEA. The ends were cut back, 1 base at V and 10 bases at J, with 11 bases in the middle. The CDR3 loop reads CASSLVGAGEQFF. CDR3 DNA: TGTGCCAGCAGCTTAGTAGGGGCAGGCGAGCAGTTCTTC.

The chain's CDR3 is CASSFLDSLNSPLHF. The CDR3 nucleotides are TGTGCCAGCAGTTTCCTGGACAGCCTCAATTCACCCCTCCACTTT. The chain carries TRBV28 and TRBJ1-6, with a weak D call TRBD1 (6 bases). From germline, CDR1 is MDHEN and CDR2 SYDVKM. V was clipped by 3 bases and J by 7 bases, with 13 bases between them. CDR3 length: 15 amino acids.

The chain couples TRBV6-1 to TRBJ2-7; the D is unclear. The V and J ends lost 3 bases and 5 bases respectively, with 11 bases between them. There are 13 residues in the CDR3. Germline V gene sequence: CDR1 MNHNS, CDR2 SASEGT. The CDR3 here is CASSDSPRNEQYV. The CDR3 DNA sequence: TGTGCCAGCAGTGATAGTCCCAGGAACGAGCAGTACGTC.

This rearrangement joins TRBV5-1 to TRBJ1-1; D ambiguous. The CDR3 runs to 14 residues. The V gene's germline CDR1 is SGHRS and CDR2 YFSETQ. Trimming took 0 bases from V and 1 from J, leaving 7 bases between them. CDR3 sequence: CASSLGDWNTEAFF. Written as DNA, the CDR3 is TGCGCCAGCAGCTTGGGTGACTGGAACACTGAAGCTTTCTTT.

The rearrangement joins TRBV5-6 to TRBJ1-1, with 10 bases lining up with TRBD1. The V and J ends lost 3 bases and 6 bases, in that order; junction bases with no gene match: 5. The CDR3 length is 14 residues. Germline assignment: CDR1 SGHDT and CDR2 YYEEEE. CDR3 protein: CASSSRTGGAEAFF. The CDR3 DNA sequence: TGTGCCAGCAGCTCTCGGACAGGGGGAGCTGAAGCTTTCTTT.

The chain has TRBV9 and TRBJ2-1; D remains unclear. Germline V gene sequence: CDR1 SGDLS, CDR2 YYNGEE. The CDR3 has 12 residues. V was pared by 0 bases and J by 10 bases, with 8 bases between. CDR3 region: CASSVAPGEQFF. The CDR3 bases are TGTGCCAGCAGCGTAGCGCCCGGGGAGCAGTTCTTC. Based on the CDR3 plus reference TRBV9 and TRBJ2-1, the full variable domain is DSGVTQTPKHLITATGQRVTLRCSPRSGDLSVYWYQQSLDQGLQFLIQYYNGEERAKGNILERFSAQQFPDLHSELNLSSLELGDSALYFCASSVAPGEQFFGPGTRLTVL.

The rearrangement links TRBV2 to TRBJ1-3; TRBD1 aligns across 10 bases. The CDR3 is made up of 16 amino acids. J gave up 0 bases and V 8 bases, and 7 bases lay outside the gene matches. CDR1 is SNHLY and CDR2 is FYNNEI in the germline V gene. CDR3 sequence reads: CASSPGQGSSGNTIYF. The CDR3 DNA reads TGTGCCAGCTCTCCGGGACAGGGGAGCTCTGGAAACACCATATATTTT.

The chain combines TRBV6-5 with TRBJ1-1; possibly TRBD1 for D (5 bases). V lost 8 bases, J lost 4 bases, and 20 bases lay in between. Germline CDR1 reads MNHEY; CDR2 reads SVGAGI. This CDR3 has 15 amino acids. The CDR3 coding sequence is TGTGCCAGCCTTACTTGGGGAGGGGTCAGCACTGAAGCTTTCTTT. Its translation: CASLTWGGVSTEAFF.

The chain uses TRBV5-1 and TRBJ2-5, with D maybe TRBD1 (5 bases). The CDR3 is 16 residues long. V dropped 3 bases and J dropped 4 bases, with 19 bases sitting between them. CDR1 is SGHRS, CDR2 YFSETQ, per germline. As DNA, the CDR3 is TGCGCCAGCAGCTCGAACAGGCTCCCGAAGGTAGAGACCCAGTACTTC. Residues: CASSSNRLPKVETQYF.

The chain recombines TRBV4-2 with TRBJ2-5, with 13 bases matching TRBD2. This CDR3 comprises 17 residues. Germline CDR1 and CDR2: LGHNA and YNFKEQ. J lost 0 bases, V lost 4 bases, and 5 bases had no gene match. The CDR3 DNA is TGTGCCAGCAGCCCCTGGACTAGCGGGGGTTACCAAGAGACCCAGTACTTC. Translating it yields CASSPWTSGGYQETQYF.